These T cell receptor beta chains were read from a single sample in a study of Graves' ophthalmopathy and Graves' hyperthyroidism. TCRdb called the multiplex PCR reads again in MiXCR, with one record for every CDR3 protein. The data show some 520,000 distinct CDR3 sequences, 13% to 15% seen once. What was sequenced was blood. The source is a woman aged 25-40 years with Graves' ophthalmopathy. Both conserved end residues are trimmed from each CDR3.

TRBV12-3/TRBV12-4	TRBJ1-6	ASSSQGGRSPLH
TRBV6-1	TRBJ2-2	ASSLQPWGGELF
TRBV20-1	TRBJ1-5	SARERGSQPQH
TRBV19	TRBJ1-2	ASSRGQGRYGYT
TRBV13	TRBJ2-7	ASSSRGTYYEQY
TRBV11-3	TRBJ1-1	ASSHLRGTEAF
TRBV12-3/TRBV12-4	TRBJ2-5	ASSFKDFPYQETQY
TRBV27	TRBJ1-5	ASRARGQPQH
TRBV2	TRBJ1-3	ASSVQGVSGNTIY
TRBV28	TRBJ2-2	ATFSGELF
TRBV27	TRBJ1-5	ASGGFSNQPQH
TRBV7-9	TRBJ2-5	ASSSTRQDGGQY
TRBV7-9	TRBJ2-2	ASSLPGQGAGELF
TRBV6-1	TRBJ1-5	ASSPRGQGRNQPQH
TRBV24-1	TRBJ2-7	ATSDPGKAFEQY
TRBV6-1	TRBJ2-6	ASRRQGAQGANVLT
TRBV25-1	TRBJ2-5	ASSEWGQGGGETQY
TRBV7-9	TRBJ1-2	ASSQKGLVSPSHGYT
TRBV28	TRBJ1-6	ASSLGTADNSPLH
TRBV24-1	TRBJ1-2	ATSSPGSGYT
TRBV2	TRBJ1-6	ASSVRQGQLLSPLH
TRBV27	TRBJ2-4	ASSSRPMGQAALAKNIQY
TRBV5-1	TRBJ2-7	ASSSGLTAPYEQY
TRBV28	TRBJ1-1	ASSLHGGPEAF
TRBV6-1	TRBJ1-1	ASSASRQVHTEAF
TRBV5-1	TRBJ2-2	ASSSRGLAGTGELF
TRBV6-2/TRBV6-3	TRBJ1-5	ASSYDTGTGHFQPQH
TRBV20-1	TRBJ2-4	SARDRDDKNIQY
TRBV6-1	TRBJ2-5	ASSRQATTY
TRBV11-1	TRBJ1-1	ASSPTGTATEAF
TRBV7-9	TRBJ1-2	ASSFPSGARYGYT
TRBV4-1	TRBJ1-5	ASSQATDRANQPQH
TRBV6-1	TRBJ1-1	ASSELRHENTEAF
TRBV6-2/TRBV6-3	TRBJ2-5	ATRTSGQETQY
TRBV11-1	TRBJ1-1	ASSLGTGKIWMNTEAF
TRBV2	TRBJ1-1	ASSGSGNTEAF
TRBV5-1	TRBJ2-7	ASSPATASYEQY
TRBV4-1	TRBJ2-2	ASSQVDNTGELF
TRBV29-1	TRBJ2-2	SVEPEQGTGELF
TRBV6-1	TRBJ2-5	ASTRGETQY
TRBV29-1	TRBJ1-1	SVGGMNTEAF